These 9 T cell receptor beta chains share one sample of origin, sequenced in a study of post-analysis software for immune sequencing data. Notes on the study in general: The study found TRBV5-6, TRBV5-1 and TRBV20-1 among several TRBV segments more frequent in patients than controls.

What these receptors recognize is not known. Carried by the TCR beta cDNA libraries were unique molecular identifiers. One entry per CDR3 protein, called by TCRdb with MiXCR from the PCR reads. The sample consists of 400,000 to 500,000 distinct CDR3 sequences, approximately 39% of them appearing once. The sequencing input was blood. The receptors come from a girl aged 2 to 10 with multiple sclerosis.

The CDR3 region is CASSFPGTGVRYYGYTF. For the CDR3, the DNA is TGTGCCAGCAGTTTTCCCGGGACAGGGGTCCGATACTATGGCTACACCTTC. The gene calls are TRBV6-2 or TRBV6-3 and TRBJ1-2; 10 bases are shared with TRBD1. The CDR3 consists of 17 residues. With 4 bases clipped from V and 3 bases from J, the junction kept 11 bases outside the gene matches. Germline values: CDR1 MNHEY, CDR2 SVGEGT.

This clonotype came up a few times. Here the CDR3 reads CASSYYGTHTEAFF. The CDR3 DNA is TGTGCCAGCAGTTACTACGGGACACACACTGAAGCTTTCTTT. V gene TRBV6-5 combines with J gene TRBJ1-1; a weak D match, TRBD1 (6 bases). Germline V gene sequence: CDR1 MNHEY, CDR2 SVGAGI. V lost 1 base and J 3 bases, leaving 9 bases between the germline ends. This CDR3 comprises 14 residues.

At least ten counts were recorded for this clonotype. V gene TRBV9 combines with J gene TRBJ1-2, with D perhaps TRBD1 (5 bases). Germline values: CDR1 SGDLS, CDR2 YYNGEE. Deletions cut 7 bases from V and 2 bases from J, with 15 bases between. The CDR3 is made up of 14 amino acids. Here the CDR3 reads CASAGGLVNYGYTF. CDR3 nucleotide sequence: TGTGCCAGCGCGGGGGGACTGGTGAACTATGGCTACACCTTC.

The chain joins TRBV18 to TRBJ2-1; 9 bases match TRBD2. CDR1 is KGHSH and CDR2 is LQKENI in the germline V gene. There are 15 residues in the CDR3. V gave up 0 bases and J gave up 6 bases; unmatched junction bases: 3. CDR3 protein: CASSPPLRGGNEQFF. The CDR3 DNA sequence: TGTGCCAGCTCACCACCATTGCGGGGGGGCAATGAGCAGTTCTTC.

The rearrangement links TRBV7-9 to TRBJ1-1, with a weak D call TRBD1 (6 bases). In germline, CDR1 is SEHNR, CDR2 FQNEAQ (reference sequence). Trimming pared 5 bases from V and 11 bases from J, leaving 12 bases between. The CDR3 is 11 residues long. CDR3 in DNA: TGTGCCAGCAGCCCCGGGGGGGGCGCTTTCTTT. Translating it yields CASSPGGGAFF.

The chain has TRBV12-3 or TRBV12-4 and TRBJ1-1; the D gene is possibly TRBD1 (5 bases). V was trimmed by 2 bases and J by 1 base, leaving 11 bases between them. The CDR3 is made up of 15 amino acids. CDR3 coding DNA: TGTGCCAGCAGTTTAAACCGGGACGGGAACACTGAAGCTTTCTTT. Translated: CASSLNRDGNTEAFF.

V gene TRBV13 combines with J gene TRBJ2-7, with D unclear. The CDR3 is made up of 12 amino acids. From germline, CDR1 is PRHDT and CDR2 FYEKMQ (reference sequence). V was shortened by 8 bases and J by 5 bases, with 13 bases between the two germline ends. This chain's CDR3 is CASSVIGHEQYF. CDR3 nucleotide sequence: TGTGCCAGCTCTGTCATCGGGCACGAGCAGTACTTC. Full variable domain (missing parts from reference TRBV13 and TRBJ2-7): AAGVIQSPRHLIKEKRETATLKCYPIPRHDTVYWYQQGPGQDPQFLISFYEKMQSDKGSIPDRFSAQQFSDYHSELNMSSLELGDSALYFCASSVIGHEQYFGPGTRLTVT.

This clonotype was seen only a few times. CDR3 loop: CASARPLGREGRNEQFF. The CDR3 DNA is TGTGCCAGCGCTAGGCCCCTTGGGCGGGAGGGCCGCAATGAGCAGTTCTTC. The chain combines TRBV7-6 with TRBJ2-1; TRBD2 matches 9 bases. The CDR3 is 17 residues long. The J segment lost 6 bases and the V segment lost 8 bases, leaving 17 bases of the junction unmatched. CDR1 is SGHVS and CDR2 is FNYEAQ in the germline V gene.

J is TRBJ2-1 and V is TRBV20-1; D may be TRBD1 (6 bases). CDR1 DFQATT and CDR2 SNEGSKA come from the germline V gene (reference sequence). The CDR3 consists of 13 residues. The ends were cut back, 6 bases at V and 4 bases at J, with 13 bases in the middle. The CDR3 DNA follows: TGCAGTGCCCCGGACAGAACTTACAATGAGCAGTTCTTC. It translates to CSAPDRTYNEQFF.